The following is a T cell receptor (beta chain) sequence with its context. The antigen is not known. With 60 Vbeta and 13 Jbeta primers, the PCR was carried out. Using immunoSEQ multiplex PCR, the repertoire was profiled, and TCRdb retains in-frame clones only, with some absent. This sample carries tens of thousands of clones, around 67% of them seen once, and the ten largest clones take 2% to 2.5%. V gave up 0 bases and J gave up 3 bases; unmatched junction bases: 2. Germline V gene sequence: CDR1 SGHRS, CDR2 YFSETQ. The CDR3 runs to 15 residues. The sample belongs to a study of cytomegalovirus exposure and HLA in healthy donors. Study findings and constraints: A later analysis by the authors found several of the most significant clusters apparently linked to common viral pathogens.

This sequence was found in a woman in her thirties in good health and CMV-seronegative. The specimen was PBMCs. The chain employs TRBV5-1 and TRBJ2-5; TRBD2 aligns across 10 bases. Here the CDR3 reads CASSLVAGGKETQYF. The CDR3 DNA reads TGCGCCAGCAGCTTGGTAGCGGGGGGTAAAGAGACCCAGTACTTC.